The clone carrying this T cell receptor (beta chain) has more than one count but fewer than ten. Each CDR3 protein is one row after TCRdb ran MiXCR on the 5' RACE reads. The sample includes around 280,000 distinct CDR3 sequences, about 8.1% of them seen just once. CDR1 is DFQATT and CDR2 is SNEGSKA in the germline V gene (reference sequence). Trimming removed 0 bases at V and 2 bases at J, with 19 bases between. CDR3 length equals 17 residues. The data originate from a study of identical twins. The same sample was also used in a study of yellow fever vaccine responses in identical twins. As reported in that work: Twins' T cell vaccine responses reportedly looked partly convergent, partly personalized.

The source material was memory (CD45RO+) T cells sorted from blood. The sequence was collected from a woman between 18 and 29 years old in good health. This chain connects TRBV20-1 to TRBJ1-2; the D gene is possibly TRBD1 (5 bases). The DNA for the CDR3 is TGCAGTGCTAGAGATCTGTACGGGACCGAAAGCAACTATGGCTACACCTTC. As protein: CSARDLYGTESNYGYTF.